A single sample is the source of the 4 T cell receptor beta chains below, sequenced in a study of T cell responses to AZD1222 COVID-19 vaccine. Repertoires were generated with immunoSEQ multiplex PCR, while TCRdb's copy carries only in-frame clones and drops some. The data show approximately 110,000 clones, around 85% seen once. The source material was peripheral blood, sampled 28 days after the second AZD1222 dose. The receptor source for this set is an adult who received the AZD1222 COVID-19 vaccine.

The CDR3 protein is CASSPGTLQETQYF. DNA of the CDR3: TGTGCCAGCAGCCCCGGGACTCTGCAAGAGACCCAGTACTTC. The gene calls are TRBV28 and TRBJ2-5, with a weak D call TRBD2 (6 bases). Per germline, CDR1 MDHEN and CDR2 SYDVKM. The CDR3 contains 14 residues. V gave up 6 bases and J gave up 2 bases, with 13 bases separating them.

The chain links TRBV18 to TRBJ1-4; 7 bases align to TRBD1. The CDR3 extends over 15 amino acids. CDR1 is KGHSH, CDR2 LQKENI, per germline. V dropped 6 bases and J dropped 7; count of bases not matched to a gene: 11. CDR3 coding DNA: TGTGCCAGCTCCCGAGAGGTTAGGGGGCGTGAAAAACTGTTTTTT. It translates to CASSREVRGREKLFF.

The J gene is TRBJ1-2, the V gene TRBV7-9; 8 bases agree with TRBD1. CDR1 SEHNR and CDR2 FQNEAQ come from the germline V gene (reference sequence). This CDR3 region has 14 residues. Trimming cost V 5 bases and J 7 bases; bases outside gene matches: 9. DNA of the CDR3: TGTGCCAGCAGCGTCGGACAGGGTTTTTTTGGCTACACCTTC. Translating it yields CASSVGQGFFGYTF.

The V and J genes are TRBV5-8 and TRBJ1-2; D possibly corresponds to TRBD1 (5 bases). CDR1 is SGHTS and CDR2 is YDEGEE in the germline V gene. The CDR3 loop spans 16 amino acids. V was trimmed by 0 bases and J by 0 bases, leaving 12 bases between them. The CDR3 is CASSLGGVTPNYGYTF. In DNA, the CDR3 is TGTGCCAGCAGCTTGGGGGGGGTCACTCCTAACTATGGCTACACCTTC.